These 6 T cell receptor beta chains were sequenced from one sample in a study of T-cell reconstitution after alpha-beta-depleted transplantation in children. For these receptors, no antigen is known. Findings and limits, study-wide: One year after transplant, T-cell counts and diversity came mostly from newly produced T cells.

Preparation of the TCRbeta library involved a method that used unique molecular identifiers. One entry per CDR3 protein results from TCRdb running MiXCR on the PCR reads. The repertoire holds 330,000 or so distinct CDR3 sequences, 6.5% to 9% seen once, with around 10% in the top ten. The sample here was peripheral blood, taken 360 days after TCRalphabeta/CD19-depleted stem cell transplant. These receptor sequences come from a female patient aged 2-15 years who had a stem cell transplant for Fanconi anemia, so the T cells may come from the graft donor.

The V and J genes are TRBV2 and TRBJ1-2, with D maybe TRBD1 (6 bases). The V end was cut by 9 bases, the J end by 6 bases, with 8 bases between. CDR3 length: 10 amino acids. CDR1 SNHLY and CDR2 FYNNEI come from the germline V gene. CDR3 protein: CASWDNGYTF. The CDR3 DNA sequence: TGTGCCAGTTGGGACAATGGCTACACCTTC.

The rearrangement joins TRBV5-5 to TRBJ1-2; TRBD1 agrees at 7 bases. The germline gives CDR1 SGHKS, CDR2 YYEKEE (reference sequence). The J segment lost 7 bases and the V segment lost 5 bases, leaving 5 bases of the junction unmatched. CDR3 size: 12 residues. The CDR3 sequence is CASSHDRVGYTF. CDR3 nucleotides: TGTGCCAGCAGTCACGACAGGGTTGGCTACACCTTC.

This clonotype was seen many times. The CDR3 is CASSSDPPNRAGNIQYF. CDR3 bases: TGTGCCAGCAGCTCTGACCCCCCAAACAGGGCGGGAAACATTCAGTACTTC. The chain has TRBV25-1 and TRBJ2-4; tentatively, D is TRBD1 (6 bases). Per germline, CDR1 MGHDK and CDR2 SYGVNS. The CDR3 length is 17 residues. Trimming took off 6 bases at V and 6 bases at J, with 24 bases between the two ends.

This clonotype counts as medium-sized. The CDR3 spells CASSPGLAAYEQYF. CDR3 coding DNA: TGTGCCAGCAGCCCCGGACTAGCGGCCTACGAGCAGTACTTC. V is TRBV3-1 and J is TRBJ2-7; 10 nucleotides match TRBD2. Trimming took 4 bases from V and 2 from J; bases not matched to a gene: 2. Germline values: CDR1 LGHDT, CDR2 YNNKEL (reference sequence). CDR3 length equals 14 residues.

This clonotype was recorded many times. The rearrangement links TRBV12-3 or TRBV12-4 to TRBJ2-2; 9 bases align to TRBD1. The CDR3 is made up of 14 amino acids. Trimming cost V 5 bases and J 9 bases; bases outside gene matches: 7. The CDR3 loop reads CASSPTGGGRELFF. In DNA form, the CDR3 reads TGTGCCAGCAGTCCGACAGGGGGGGGAAGGGAGCTGTTTTTT.

This clonotype was recorded many times. The gene calls are TRBV10-3 and TRBJ2-2, with a possible D match to TRBD2 (7 bases). V dropped 4 bases and J dropped 7 bases, with 13 bases sitting between them. This CDR3 spans 14 amino acids. Germline CDR1 reads ENHRY; CDR2 reads SYGVKD. In nucleotides, the CDR3 is TGTGCCATCAGTGTACGGGGGGCAAGCGGGGAGCTGTTTTTT. This sequence encodes CAISVRGASGELFF.